The T cell receptor (beta chain) under discussion was sequenced for a study of blood T cell repertoires in COVID-19 (dated by TCRdb to 2020 to 2022). Study-level background: Samples from collaborators originated in the United States, Italy and Spain and spanned both the acute and convalescent phases of COVID-19. The prospective study material was composed of cDNA or gDNA derived from T cells, B-cell-depleted T cells, or PBMCs. The dataset comprised deeply sampled blood TCRbeta repertoires from subjects exposed to, actively infected with, or recovered from COVID-19. A freely available public database, intended as a resource for researchers studying the immune response to SARS-CoV-2, is where the repertoires were released. Samples came from the ongoing ImmuneRACE study (first 160 participants) plus 1,254 subjects from 6 global collaborators. Sample metadata almost always included a de-identified subject ID, COVID-19 status, age in years and sex. HLA class I and class II types, where available, came from metadata supplied by the sample provider rather than from assay-based typing. Points the paper makes about the study in general: How much clinical and demographic metadata was included differed by source and by participant, and the metadata was provided uncurated.

TCRbeta CDR3 regions were amplified from genomic DNA using the immunoSEQ Assay, a bias-controlled multiplex PCR. Under the source paper's analysis protocol: The number of nucleated cells in each sample was estimated by amplification of reference gene primers within the assay. Sequence reads were collapsed and filtered to measure the absolute abundance of every unique TCRbeta CDR3 rearrangement. For each sample, productive Simpson clonality was calculated as the square root of Simpson's diversity index over productive rearrangements. TCRdb retrieved this table from immuneACCESS and kept in-frame rearrangements only. Not all clones are present; in checked studies, unresolved V genes account for under half, and no reason is known for the remainder. V, J and clone size are those of that table, while D and trimming were read from the DNA. The sample profile shows more than 200,000 clones; approximately 82% of them were found once. The ten top clones hold more than 4.5% of the sample.

The collaborating institutions used their own protocols to collect whole blood in K2EDTA tubes. For TCRbeta analysis, collaborators shipped samples as frozen whole blood, isolated PBMCs, or DNA extracted from either of those sample types. Turning to this clone: Its antigen target is currently unknown. No much larger clone is present one base from it, and per-base qualities are unavailable.

The CDR3 contains 15 residues, cysteine and phenylalanine counted. The sequence is cut down to CDR3 DNA, 45 bases in frame from base 1. V sheds 0 bases and J sheds 4 bases, leaving 12 bases between their ends. Per the germline V gene, LGHNA is the CDR1 and YNFKEQ is the CDR2. The V and J segments used are TRBV4-2 and TRBJ1-1; perhaps TRBD1 is the D gene, with 5 bases matching. The sequenced material came from peripheral blood. The sequence was collected from a woman older than 75 with active or convalescent COVID-19. The CDR3 is CASSQDWGASTEAFF. The nucleotide sequence reads as follows: TGTGCCAGCAGCCAAGATTGGGGCGCGAGCACTGAAGCTTTCTTT.